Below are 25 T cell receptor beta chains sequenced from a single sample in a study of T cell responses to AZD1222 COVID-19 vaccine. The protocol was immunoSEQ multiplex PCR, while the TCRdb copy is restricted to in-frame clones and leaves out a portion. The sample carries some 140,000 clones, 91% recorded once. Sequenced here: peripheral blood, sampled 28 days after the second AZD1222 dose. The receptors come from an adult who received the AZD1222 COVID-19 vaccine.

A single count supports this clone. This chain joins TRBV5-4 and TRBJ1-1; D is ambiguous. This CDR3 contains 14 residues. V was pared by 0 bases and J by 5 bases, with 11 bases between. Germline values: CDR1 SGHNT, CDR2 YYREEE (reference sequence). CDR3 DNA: TGTGCCAGCAGCTTGGGGGCAGGAGAGACTGAAGCTTTCTTT. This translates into CASSLGAGETEAFF.

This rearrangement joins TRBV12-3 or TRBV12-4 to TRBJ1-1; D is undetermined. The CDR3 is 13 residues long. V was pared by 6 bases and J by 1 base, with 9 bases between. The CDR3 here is CASSPTENTEAFF. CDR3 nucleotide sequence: TGTGCCAGCAGCCCGACTGAGAACACTGAAGCTTTCTTT.

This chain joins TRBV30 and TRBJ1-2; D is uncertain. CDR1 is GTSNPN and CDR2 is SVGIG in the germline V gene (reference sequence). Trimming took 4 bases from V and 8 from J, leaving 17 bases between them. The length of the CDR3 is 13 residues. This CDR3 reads CAWTPSASRGYTF. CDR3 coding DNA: TGTGCCTGGACCCCCTCGGCTTCGAGGGGCTACACCTTC.

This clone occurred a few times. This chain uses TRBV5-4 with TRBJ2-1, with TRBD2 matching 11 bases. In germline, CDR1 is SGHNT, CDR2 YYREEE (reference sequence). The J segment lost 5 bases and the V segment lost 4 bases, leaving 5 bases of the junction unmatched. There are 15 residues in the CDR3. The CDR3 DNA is TGTGCCAGCAGCCGAGGGACTAGCGGAGACAATGAGCAGTTCTTC. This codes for CASSRGTSGDNEQFF.

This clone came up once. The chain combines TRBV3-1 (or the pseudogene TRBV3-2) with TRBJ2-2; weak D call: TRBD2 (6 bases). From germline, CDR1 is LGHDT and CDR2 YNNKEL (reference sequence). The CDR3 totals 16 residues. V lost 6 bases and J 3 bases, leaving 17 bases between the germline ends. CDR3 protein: CASRLSTGLHTGELFF. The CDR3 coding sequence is TGTGCCAGCAGGCTTAGTACGGGACTGCACACCGGGGAGCTGTTTTTT.

The CDR3 DNA sequence: TGTGCCAGCAGTGACGGGCGGGGGAACTATAATTCACCCCTCCACTTT. Residues: CASSDGRGNYNSPLHF. The rearrangement joins TRBV6-1 to TRBJ1-6; a possible D gene is TRBD1 (5 bases). V lost 3 bases to trimming and J lost 3 bases, with 12 bases between them. This CDR3 spans 16 amino acids. Germline CDR1 MNHNS, CDR2 SASEGT.

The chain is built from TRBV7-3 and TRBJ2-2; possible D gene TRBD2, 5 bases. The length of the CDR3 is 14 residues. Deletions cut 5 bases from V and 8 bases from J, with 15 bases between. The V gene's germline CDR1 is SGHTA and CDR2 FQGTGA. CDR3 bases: TGTGCCAGCAGCCTAGGACTCGTCGCAGGGGAGCTGTTTTTT. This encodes CASSLGLVAGELFF.

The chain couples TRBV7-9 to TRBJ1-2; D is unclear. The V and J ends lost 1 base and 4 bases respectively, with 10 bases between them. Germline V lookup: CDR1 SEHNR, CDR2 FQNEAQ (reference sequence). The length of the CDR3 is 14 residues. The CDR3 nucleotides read TGTGCCAGCAGCTTAGTGGACGTACCCTATGGCTACACCTTC. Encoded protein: CASSLVDVPYGYTF.

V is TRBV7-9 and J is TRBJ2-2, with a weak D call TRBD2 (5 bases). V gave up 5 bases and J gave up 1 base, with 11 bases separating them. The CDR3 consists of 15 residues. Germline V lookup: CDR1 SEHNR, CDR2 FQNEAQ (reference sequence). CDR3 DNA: TGTGCCAGCAGCCCCCGAGGACTGAACACCGGGGAGCTGTTTTTT. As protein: CASSPRGLNTGELFF.

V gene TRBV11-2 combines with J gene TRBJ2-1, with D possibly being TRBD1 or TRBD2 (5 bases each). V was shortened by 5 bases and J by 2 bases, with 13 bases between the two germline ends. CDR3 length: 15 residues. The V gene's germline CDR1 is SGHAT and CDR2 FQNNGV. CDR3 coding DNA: TGTGCCAGCAGCCCCAGGGCGGAGGCCTACAATGAGCAGTTCTTC. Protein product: CASSPRAEAYNEQFF.

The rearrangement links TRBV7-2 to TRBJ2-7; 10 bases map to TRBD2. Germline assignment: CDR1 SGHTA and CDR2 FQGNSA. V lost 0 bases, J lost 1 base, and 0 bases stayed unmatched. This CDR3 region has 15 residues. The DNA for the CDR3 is TGTGCCAGCAGCTTAGCAGCGGGAGGGTCCTACGAGCAGTACGTC. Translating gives CASSLAAGGSYEQYV.

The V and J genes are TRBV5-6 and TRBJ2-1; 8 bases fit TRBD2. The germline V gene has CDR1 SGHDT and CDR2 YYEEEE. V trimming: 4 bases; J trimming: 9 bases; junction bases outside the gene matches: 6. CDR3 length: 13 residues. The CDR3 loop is CASSPRREAEQFF. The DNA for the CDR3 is TGTGCCAGCAGCCCGAGGCGGGAGGCTGAGCAGTTCTTC.

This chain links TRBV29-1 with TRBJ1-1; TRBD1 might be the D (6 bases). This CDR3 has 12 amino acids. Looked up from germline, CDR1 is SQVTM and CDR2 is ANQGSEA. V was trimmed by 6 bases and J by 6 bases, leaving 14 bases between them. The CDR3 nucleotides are TGCAGCGTGAGGGGGATTGAAGCTGAAGCTTTCTTT. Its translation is CSVRGIEAEAFF.

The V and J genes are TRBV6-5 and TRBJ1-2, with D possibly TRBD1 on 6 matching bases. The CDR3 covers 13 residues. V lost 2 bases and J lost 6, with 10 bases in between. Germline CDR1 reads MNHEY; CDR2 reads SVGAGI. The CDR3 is CASSYGAGDGYTF. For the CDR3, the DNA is TGTGCCAGCAGTTACGGGGCAGGGGATGGCTACACCTTC.

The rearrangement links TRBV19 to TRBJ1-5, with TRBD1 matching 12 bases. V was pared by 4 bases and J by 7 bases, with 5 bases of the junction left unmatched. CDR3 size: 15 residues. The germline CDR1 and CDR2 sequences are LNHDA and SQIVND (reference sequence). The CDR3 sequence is CASSKPGTGGQPQHF. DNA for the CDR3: TGTGCCAGTAGTAAACCCGGGACAGGGGGCCAGCCCCAGCATTTT.

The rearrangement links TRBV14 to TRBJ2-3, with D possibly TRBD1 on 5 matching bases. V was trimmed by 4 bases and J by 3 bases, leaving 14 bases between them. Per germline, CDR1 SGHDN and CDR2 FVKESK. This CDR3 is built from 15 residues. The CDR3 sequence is CASSPNQGWTDTQYF. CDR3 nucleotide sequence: TGTGCCAGCAGCCCCAACCAGGGCTGGACAGATACGCAGTATTTT.

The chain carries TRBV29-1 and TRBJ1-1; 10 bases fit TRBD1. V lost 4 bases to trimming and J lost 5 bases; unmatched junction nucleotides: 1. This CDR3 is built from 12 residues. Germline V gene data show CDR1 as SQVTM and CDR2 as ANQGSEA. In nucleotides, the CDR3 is TGCAGCGTTGGGGGACAGGGGACTGAAGCTTTCTTT. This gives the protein CSVGGQGTEAFF.

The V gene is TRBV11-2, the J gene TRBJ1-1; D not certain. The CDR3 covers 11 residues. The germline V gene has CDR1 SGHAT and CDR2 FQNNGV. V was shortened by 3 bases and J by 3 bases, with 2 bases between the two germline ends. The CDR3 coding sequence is TGTGCCAGCAGCTTCGACACTGAAGCTTTCTTT. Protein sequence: CASSFDTEAFF.

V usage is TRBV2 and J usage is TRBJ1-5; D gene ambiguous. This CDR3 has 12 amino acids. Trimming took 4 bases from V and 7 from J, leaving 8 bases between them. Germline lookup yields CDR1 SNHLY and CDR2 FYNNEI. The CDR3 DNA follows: TGTGCCAGCAGTGGAGTGGGGCAGCCCCAGCATTTT. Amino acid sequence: CASSGVGQPQHF. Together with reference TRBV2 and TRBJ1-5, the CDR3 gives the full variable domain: EPEVTQTPSHQVTQMGQEVILRCVPISNHLYFYWYRQILGQKVEFLVSFYNNEISEKSEIFDDQFSVERPDGSNFTLKIRSTKLEDSAMYFCASSGVGQPQHFGDGTRLSIL.

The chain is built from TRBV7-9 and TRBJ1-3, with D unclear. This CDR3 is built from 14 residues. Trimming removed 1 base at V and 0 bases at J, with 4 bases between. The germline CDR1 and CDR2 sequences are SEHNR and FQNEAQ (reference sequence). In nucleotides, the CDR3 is TGTGCCAGCAGCTTAGAGGTCTCTGGAAACACCATATATTTT. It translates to CASSLEVSGNTIYF.

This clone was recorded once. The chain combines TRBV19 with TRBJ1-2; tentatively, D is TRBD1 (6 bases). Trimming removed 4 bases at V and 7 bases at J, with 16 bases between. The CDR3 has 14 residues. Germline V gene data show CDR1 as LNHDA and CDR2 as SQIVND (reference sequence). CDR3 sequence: CASSNIGGVGGYTF. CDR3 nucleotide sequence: TGTGCCAGTAGTAATATTGGGGGCGTAGGTGGCTACACCTTC. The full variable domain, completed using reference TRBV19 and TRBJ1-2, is DGGITQSPKYLFRKEGQNVTLSCEQNLNHDAMYWYRQDPGQGLRLIYYSQIVNDFQKGDIAEGYSVSREKKESFPLTVTSAQKNPTAFYLCASSNIGGVGGYTFGSGTRLTVV.

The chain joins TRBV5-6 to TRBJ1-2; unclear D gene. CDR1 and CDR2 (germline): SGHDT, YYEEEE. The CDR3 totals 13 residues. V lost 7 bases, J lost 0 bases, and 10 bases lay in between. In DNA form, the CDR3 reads TGTGCCAGCTGTTCCAGGACTAACTATGGCTACACCTTC. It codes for CASCSRTNYGYTF.

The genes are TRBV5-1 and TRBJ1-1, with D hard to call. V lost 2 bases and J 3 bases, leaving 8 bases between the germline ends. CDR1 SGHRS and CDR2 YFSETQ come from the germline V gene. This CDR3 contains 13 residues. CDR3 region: CASSFNRDTEAFF. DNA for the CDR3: TGCGCCAGCAGCTTTAATAGAGACACTGAAGCTTTCTTT.

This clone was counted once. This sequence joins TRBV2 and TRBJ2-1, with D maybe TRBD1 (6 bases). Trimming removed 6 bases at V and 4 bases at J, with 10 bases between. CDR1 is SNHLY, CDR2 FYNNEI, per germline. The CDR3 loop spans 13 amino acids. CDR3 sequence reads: CASSATGYNEQFF. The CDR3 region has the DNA TGTGCCAGCAGCGCGACAGGATACAATGAGCAGTTCTTC.

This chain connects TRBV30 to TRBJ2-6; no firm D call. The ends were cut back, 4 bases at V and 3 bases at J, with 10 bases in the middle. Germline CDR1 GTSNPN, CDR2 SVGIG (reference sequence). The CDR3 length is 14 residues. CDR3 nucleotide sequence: TGTGCCTGGAAAAACGAGTTTGGGGCCAACGTCCTGACTTTC. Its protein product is CAWKNEFGANVLTF.